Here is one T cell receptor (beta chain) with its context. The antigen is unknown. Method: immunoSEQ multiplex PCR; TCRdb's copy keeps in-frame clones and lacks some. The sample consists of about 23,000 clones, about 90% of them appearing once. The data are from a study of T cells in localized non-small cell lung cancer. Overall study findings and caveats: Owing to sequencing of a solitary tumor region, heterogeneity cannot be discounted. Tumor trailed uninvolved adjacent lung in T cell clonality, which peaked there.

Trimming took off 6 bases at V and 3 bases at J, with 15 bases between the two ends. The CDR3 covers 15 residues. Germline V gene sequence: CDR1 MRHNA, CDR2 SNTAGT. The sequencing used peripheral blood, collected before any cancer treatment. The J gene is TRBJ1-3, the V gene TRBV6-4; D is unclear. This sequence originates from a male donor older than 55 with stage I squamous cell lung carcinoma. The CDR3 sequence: CASRTGLLVGNTIYF. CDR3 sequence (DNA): TGTGCCAGCAGAACTGGACTGTTAGTTGGAAACACCATATATTTT.